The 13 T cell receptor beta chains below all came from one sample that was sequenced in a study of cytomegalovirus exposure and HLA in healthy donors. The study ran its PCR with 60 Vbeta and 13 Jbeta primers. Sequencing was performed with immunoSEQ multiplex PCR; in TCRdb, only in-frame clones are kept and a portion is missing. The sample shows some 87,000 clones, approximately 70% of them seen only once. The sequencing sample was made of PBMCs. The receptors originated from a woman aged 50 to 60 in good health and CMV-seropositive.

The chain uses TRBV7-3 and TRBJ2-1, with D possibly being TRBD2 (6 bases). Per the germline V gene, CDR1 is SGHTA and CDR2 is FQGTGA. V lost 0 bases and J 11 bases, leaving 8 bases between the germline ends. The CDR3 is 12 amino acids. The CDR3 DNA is TGTGCCAGCAGCTTAACGCGGGAAAAGCAGTTCTTC. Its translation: CASSLTREKQFF.

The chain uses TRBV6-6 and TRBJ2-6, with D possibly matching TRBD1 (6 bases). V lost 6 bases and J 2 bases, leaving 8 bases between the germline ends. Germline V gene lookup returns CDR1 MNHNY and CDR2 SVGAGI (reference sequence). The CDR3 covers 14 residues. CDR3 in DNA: TGTGCCAGCAGCCCAGGGGCTGGGGCCAACGTCCTGACTTTC. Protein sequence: CASSPGAGANVLTF.

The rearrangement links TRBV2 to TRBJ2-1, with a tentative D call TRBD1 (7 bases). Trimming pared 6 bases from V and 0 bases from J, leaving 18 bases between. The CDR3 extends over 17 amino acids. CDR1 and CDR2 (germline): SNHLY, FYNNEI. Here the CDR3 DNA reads TGTGCCAGCAGGGGCCCCCGGGGGACAGACTCCTACAATGAGCAGTTCTTC. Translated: CASRGPRGTDSYNEQFF.

In nucleotides, the CDR3 is TGTGCCAGCAGACCGACAGGGGGCTGGGCAGATACGCAGTATTTT. This encodes CASRPTGGWADTQYF. The chain employs TRBV6-4 and TRBJ2-3, with 10 bases identical to TRBD1. Germline V gene data show CDR1 as MRHNA and CDR2 as SNTAGT. The ends lost 6 bases at V and 4 bases at J; junction bases unmatched: 7. The CDR3 is 15 amino acids.

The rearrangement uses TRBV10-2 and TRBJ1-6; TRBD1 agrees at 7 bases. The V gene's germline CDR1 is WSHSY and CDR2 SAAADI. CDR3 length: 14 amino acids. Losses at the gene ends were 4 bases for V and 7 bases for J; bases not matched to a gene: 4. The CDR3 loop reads CASSVAGGNSPLHF. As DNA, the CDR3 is TGCGCCAGCAGTGTAGCAGGGGGGAATTCACCCCTCCACTTT.

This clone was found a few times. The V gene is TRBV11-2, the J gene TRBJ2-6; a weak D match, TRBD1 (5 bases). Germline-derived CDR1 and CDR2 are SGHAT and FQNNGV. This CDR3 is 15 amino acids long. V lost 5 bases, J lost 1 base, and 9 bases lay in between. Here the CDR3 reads CASSHDSSGANVLTF. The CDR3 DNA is TGTGCCAGCAGCCACGACAGTTCTGGGGCCAACGTCCTGACTTTC.

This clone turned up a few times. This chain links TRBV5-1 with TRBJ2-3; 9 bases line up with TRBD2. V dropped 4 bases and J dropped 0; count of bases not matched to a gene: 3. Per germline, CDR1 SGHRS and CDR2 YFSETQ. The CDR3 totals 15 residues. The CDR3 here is CASSPGLASTDTQYF. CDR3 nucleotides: TGCGCCAGCAGCCCGGGACTAGCTAGCACAGATACGCAGTATTTT.

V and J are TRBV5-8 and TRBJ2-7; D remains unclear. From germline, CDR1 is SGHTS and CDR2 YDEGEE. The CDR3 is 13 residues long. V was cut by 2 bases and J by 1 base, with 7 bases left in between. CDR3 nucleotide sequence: TGTGCCAGCAGCTTAAAGCCATCCTACGAGCAGTACTTC. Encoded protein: CASSLKPSYEQYF.

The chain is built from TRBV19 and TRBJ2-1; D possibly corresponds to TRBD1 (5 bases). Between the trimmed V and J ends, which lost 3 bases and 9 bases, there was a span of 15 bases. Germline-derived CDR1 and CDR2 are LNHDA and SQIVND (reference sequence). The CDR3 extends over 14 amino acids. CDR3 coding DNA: TGTGCCAGTAGTATCCAGAAAGGGGTTATTGAGCAGTTCTTC. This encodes CASSIQKGVIEQFF.

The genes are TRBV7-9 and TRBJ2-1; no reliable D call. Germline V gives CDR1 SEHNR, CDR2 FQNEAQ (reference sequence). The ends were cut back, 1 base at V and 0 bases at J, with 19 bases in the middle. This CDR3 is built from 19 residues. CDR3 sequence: CASSLVSGSSHSSYNEQFF. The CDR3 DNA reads TGTGCCAGCAGCTTAGTCTCGGGTAGTAGTCATAGCTCCTACAATGAGCAGTTCTTC.

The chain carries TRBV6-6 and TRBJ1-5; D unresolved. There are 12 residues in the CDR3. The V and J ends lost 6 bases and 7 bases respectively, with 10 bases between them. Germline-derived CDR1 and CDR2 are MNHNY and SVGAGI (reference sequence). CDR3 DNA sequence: TGTGCCAGCAGCCCCCGGCGGCAGCCCCAGCATTTT. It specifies CASSPRRQPQHF.

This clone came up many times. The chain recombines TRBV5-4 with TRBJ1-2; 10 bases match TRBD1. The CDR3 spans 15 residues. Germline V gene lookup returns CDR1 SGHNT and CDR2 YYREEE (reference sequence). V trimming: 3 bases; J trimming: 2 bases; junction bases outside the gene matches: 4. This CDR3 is CASSSPGQGNYGYTF. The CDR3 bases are TGTGCCAGCAGCTCACCGGGACAGGGGAACTATGGCTACACCTTC.

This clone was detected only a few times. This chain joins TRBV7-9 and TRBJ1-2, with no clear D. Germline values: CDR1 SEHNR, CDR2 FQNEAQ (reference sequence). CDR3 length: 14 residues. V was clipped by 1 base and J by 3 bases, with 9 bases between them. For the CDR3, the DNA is TGTGCCAGCAGCTTAGGAGGGTCCGACTATGGCTACACCTTC. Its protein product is CASSLGGSDYGYTF. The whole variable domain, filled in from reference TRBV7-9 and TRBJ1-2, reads DTGVSQNPRHKITKRGQNVTFRCDPISEHNRLYWYRQTLGQGPEFLTYFQNEAQLEKSRLLSDRFSAERPKGSFSTLEIQRTEQGDSAMYLCASSLGGSDYGYTFGSGTRLTVV.